The T cell receptor (beta chain) described here comes from a study of early T cells in non-severe SARS-CoV-2 infection. Across the whole study: Sequencing targeted bulk RNA from unsorted whole blood, leaving chains unpaired.

This CDR3 is built from 15 residues. CDR1 is MGHRA, CDR2 YSYEKL, per germline. V shed 3 bases, J shed 9 bases, and the junction held 13 bases outside the gene matches. Each cDNA molecule carried a unique molecular identifier. Using its own MiXCR run on the 5' RACE reads, TCRdb lists one record per CDR3 protein. The sample includes about 77,000 distinct CDR3 sequences, approximately 12% of them seen just once. Whole-study results and caveats: VDJdb matching, biased toward anti-spike CD8 responses, missed private and CD4 specificities.

Worth noting for this clonotype: Antigen unknown.

The source was whole blood, collected at baseline. The V and J genes are TRBV4-1 and TRBJ2-7; 8 bases agree with TRBD1. The clonotype originates from an adult who was a healthcare worker with PCR-confirmed SARS-CoV-2 infection or an uninfected control (not recorded which). The donor label of this sample is uncertain. The CDR3 reads CASSQEGTGTWGQYF. The DNA of the CDR3 is TGCGCCAGCAGCCAGGAGGGGACAGGTACATGGGGGCAGTACTTC.